The 26 T cell receptor beta chains in this list originate from one sample, sequenced in a study of shared clonotypes between healthy human individuals (dated by TCRdb to 2018 to 2020). Preparation of the library involved the immunoSEQ multiplex PCR assay. The table was pulled from immuneACCESS by TCRdb, which kept in-frame rearrangements only. Such tables lose some clones; where checked, under half of the loss comes from unresolved V genes, and the rest has no known cause. The sample table lists approximately 1,000,000 clones, around 78% of them with a count of one. The ten top clones hold more than 0.45% of the sample. The source material was memory CD4+ T cells from PBMCs. In light of the paper, this sample's cell subset or site label describes: CD45RA-negative fraction. The origin of the receptors is a man aged 18 to 29 in good health. Some clones in this sample may be carry-over from other donors' samples.

The rearrangement links TRBV25-1 to TRBJ2-1; 7 nucleotides align to TRBD2. CDR3 length equals 15 residues. Germline V CDR1 and CDR2: MGHDK, SYGVNS. V lost 1 base and J lost 4; bases outside the gene matches: 4. The CDR3 loop reads CASSEWASGYNEQFF. The CDR3 nucleotides read TGTGCCAGCAGTGAATGGGCTAGCGGATACAATGAGCAGTTCTTC.

The V gene is TRBV6-6, the J gene TRBJ1-1; perhaps TRBD1 as D (5 bases). The V end was cut by 7 bases, the J end by 5 bases, with 14 bases between. Germline lookup yields CDR1 MNHNY and CDR2 SVGAGI (reference sequence). The CDR3 has 13 residues. CDR3 amino acids: CASTLAGGTEAFF. The CDR3 coding sequence is TGTGCCAGCACTCTAGCGGGGGGGACTGAAGCTTTCTTT.

This chain connects TRBV5-1 to TRBJ2-7; possibly TRBD1 or TRBD2 for D (5 bases each). CDR1 SGHRS and CDR2 YFSETQ come from the germline V gene. Trimming removed 1 base from V and 1 base from J, with 12 bases in between. The length of the CDR3 is 15 residues. CDR3 nucleotides: TGCGCCAGCAGCTTGATGGGGGTACTATCCTACGAGCAGTACTTC. This encodes CASSLMGVLSYEQYF.

This chain joins TRBV6-1 and TRBJ2-5; 8 nucleotides line up with TRBD1. CDR3 length equals 15 residues. V lost 5 bases to trimming and J lost 0 bases; unmatched junction nucleotides: 5. Per germline, CDR1 MNHNS and CDR2 SASEGT. The chain's CDR3 is CASSQGQVYQETQYF. CDR3 bases: TGTGCCAGCAGTCAGGGACAGGTGTACCAAGAGACCCAGTACTTC.

The genes are TRBV6-1 and TRBJ1-1; 8 nucleotides match TRBD1. The ends lost 3 bases at V and 11 bases at J; junction bases unmatched: 5. Germline CDR1 reads MNHNS; CDR2 reads SASEGT. This CDR3 has 12 residues. The CDR3 DNA follows: TGTGCCAGCAGTGACCTGACAGGGGTGGCTTTCTTT. Its protein product is CASSDLTGVAFF.

The V and J genes are TRBV28 and TRBJ2-1; 9 bases agree with TRBD1. Germline V gene sequence: CDR1 MDHEN, CDR2 SYDVKM. The V gene end was trimmed by 5 bases and the J gene end by 7 bases; junction bases not matched to a gene: 6. The CDR3 is 14 residues long. CDR3 protein: CASSLGQGTNEQFF. CDR3 sequence (DNA): TGTGCCAGCAGTCTGGGACAGGGAACGAATGAGCAGTTCTTC. The whole variable domain, filled in from reference TRBV28 and TRBJ2-1, reads DVKVTQSSRYLVKRTGEKVFLECVQDMDHENMFWYRQDPGLGLRLIYFSYDVKMKEKGDIPEGYSVSREKKERFSLILESASTNQTSMYLCASSLGQGTNEQFFGPGTRLTVL.

The chain joins TRBV29-1 to TRBJ2-6; D gene unclear. The CDR3 sequence is 13 residues long. Looked up from germline, CDR1 is SQVTM and CDR2 is ANQGSEA. V was pared by 1 base and J by 0 bases, with 1 base between. CDR3 in DNA: TGCAGCGTTGAAGGCTCTGGGGCCAACGTCCTGACTTTC. Amino acid sequence: CSVEGSGANVLTF.

The CDR3 is CASRPSGPGANVLTF. The DNA for the CDR3 is TGTGCCAGCAGGCCTTCGGGCCCTGGGGCCAACGTCCTGACTTTC. The rearrangement uses TRBV6-5 and TRBJ2-6; D not certain. This CDR3 region has 15 residues. Germline V lookup: CDR1 MNHEY, CDR2 SVGAGI. V was pared by 6 bases and J by 2 bases, with 11 bases between.

Details on this clone: The junction differs from germline at one of its ends, possibly a read error. Written as DNA, the CDR3 is TGTGCCAGCAGGACAGATAAGGAGATCCAGTACTTC. As protein: CASRTDKEIQYF. The chain recombines TRBV2 with TRBJ2-5; TRBD1 is a possible D gene (5 bases). Per germline, CDR1 SNHLY and CDR2 FYNNEI. The CDR3 contains 12 residues.

The rearrangement uses TRBV18 and TRBJ1-5; 9 bases agree with TRBD1. V lost 5 bases, J lost 6 bases, and 8 bases stayed unmatched. The CDR3 is made up of 15 amino acids. Germline lookup yields CDR1 KGHSH and CDR2 LQKENI. The CDR3 DNA reads as TGTGCCAGCTCAGTCGACAGGGGGGGAGGTCAGCCCCAGCATTTT. Its protein product is CASSVDRGGGQPQHF.

The chain carries TRBV19 and TRBJ2-7; 11 nucleotides agree with TRBD1. V shed 3 bases, J shed 0 bases, and the junction held 10 bases outside the gene matches. Germline V gives CDR1 LNHDA, CDR2 SQIVND (reference sequence). The CDR3 runs to 18 residues. The CDR3 spells CASSIRTGGAAGSYEQYF. Here the CDR3 DNA reads TGTGCCAGTAGTATCCGGACAGGGGGCGCGGCAGGCTCCTACGAGCAGTACTTC.

Many counts were recorded for this clone. The V call is TRBV6-1, the J call TRBJ2-1; D gene ambiguous. V lost 10 bases and J lost 3, with 16 bases in between. The V gene's germline CDR1 is MNHNS and CDR2 SASEGT. This CDR3 has 14 residues. CDR3 in amino acids: CATRRETGYNEQFF. The CDR3 DNA follows: TGTGCCACACGACGCGAGACTGGCTACAATGAGCAGTTCTTC.

This chain links TRBV4-2 with TRBJ2-7; 10 bases line up with TRBD2. There are 15 residues in the CDR3. The V segment lost 1 base and the J segment 3 bases; nucleotides outside the gene matches: 3. In germline, CDR1 is LGHNA, CDR2 YNFKEQ. This chain's CDR3 is CASSQVPSGSYEQYF. CDR3 sequence (DNA): TGTGCCAGCAGCCAAGTACCTAGCGGGAGCTACGAGCAGTACTTC.

This clone was observed a single time. The chain has TRBV10-1 and TRBJ2-2; 10 bases are shared with TRBD2. The CDR3 is 14 residues long. The trim removed 5 bases at V and 6 bases at J, leaving 3 bases unmatched. Germline V CDR1 and CDR2: WNHNN, SYGVQD (reference sequence). CDR3 nucleotides: TGCGCCAGCAGTAAAAGCGGGAGGGCCGGGGAGCTGTTTTTT. It yields the protein CASSKSGRAGELFF.

This rearrangement joins TRBV29-1 to TRBJ1-2; maybe TRBD1 (6 bases). The V gene's germline CDR1 is SQVTM and CDR2 ANQGSEA. V lost 0 bases and J 3 bases, leaving 8 bases between the germline ends. The length of the CDR3 is 13 residues. CDR3 sequence (DNA): TGCAGCGTTGAAGATACAGGGTACTATGGCTACACCTTC. This encodes CSVEDTGYYGYTF.

The chain links TRBV18 to TRBJ2-3; D not resolved. The CDR3 is 15 amino acids. Germline V gene lookup returns CDR1 KGHSH and CDR2 LQKENI. V was pared by 1 base and J by 1 base, with 9 bases between. CDR3 amino acids: CASSPRAAGTDTQYF. CDR3 in DNA: TGTGCCAGCTCACCACGGGCCGCGGGCACAGATACGCAGTATTTT.

V usage is TRBV6-1 and J usage is TRBJ1-3; D not resolved. The V end was cut by 6 bases, the J end by 4 bases, with 16 bases between. Germline values: CDR1 MNHNS, CDR2 SASEGT. The CDR3 is 15 amino acids. The DNA for the CDR3 is TGTGCCAGCAGACGGTCGGGCAGCTCCGGAAACACCATATATTTT. As protein: CASRRSGSSGNTIYF.

The genes are TRBV10-1 and TRBJ2-2; D is possibly TRBD1 or TRBD2 (6 bases each). The CDR3 has 15 residues. Trimming stripped 2 bases from V and 15 bases from J, with 22 bases between. Germline V gene data show CDR1 as WNHNN and CDR2 as SYGVQD (reference sequence). CDR3 DNA: TGCGCCAGCAGTGAGCAGGGAAGGGTTCCGGGGGCATTGTTTTTT. Its translation is CASSEQGRVPGALFF.

The chain uses TRBV4-3 and TRBJ2-6, with a possible D match to TRBD1 (5 bases). The germline V gene has CDR1 LGHNA and CDR2 YSLEER. CDR3 length equals 15 residues. Trimming took off 4 bases at V and 2 bases at J, with 9 bases between the two ends. The CDR3 DNA is TGCGCCAGCAGCCCGCAGGGCGCTGGGGCCAACGTCCTGACTTTC. The encoded protein is CASSPQGAGANVLTF.

This clone appeared a few times. This chain links TRBV6-5 with TRBJ1-1; 7 bases map to TRBD1. Trimming removed 6 bases from V and 1 base from J; junction bases left unmatched: 5. The CDR3 extends over 14 amino acids. The germline gives CDR1 MNHEY, CDR2 SVGAGI. CDR3 nucleotides: TGTGCCAGCAGCCTACAGGGGCAGAACACTGAAGCTTTCTTT. Translating gives CASSLQGQNTEAFF.

V is TRBV28 and J is TRBJ2-7; possible D gene TRBD1, 5 bases. The CDR3 loop spans 13 amino acids. Trimming left V 10 bases short and J 4 bases short, with 17 bases between. From germline, CDR1 is MDHEN and CDR2 SYDVKM. CDR3 sequence (DNA): TGTGCCACCACCTTCCCCCAGGGATACGAGCAGTACTTC. The encoded protein is CATTFPQGYEQYF.

Only a few counts were recorded for this clone. The chain carries TRBV18 and TRBJ1-4, with no clear D. This CDR3 has 13 residues. The germline V gene encodes CDR1 KGHSH and CDR2 LQKENI. V lost 3 bases to trimming and J lost 7 bases, with 9 bases between them. For the CDR3, the DNA is TGTGCCAGCTCACCTTGGGCAGGTGAAAAACTGTTTTTT. Translating it yields CASSPWAGEKLFF. The entire variable domain, with the rest obtained from reference TRBV18 and TRBJ1-4, is as follows: NAGVMQNPRHLVRRRGQEARLRCSPMKGHSHVYWYRQLPEEGLKFMVYLQKENIIDESGMPKERFSAEFPKEGPSILRIQQVVRGDSAAYFCASSPWAGEKLFFGSGTQLSVL.

The chain links TRBV28 to TRBJ2-4; 11 positions agree with TRBD2. The CDR3 covers 18 residues. Germline V gives CDR1 MDHEN, CDR2 SYDVKM. The trim removed 3 bases at V and 1 base at J, leaving 8 bases unmatched. DNA for the CDR3: TGTGCCAGCAGTTTCCTGACTAGCGGGATGAGGGCCAAAAACATTCAGTACTTC. As protein: CASSFLTSGMRAKNIQYF.

J is TRBJ2-1 and V is TRBV20-1; D is uncertain. Looked up from germline, CDR1 is DFQATT and CDR2 is SNEGSKA (reference sequence). The CDR3 loop spans 11 amino acids. V dropped 2 bases and J dropped 12 bases, with 11 bases sitting between them. The CDR3 is CSARPSPAQFF. CDR3 in DNA: TGCAGTGCTAGACCCTCGCCGGCGCAGTTCTTC.

Only one count was recorded for this clone. The J gene is TRBJ2-3, the V gene TRBV18, with no clear D. With 3 bases removed from V and 2 bases from J, the gap between germline ends came to 9 bases. From germline, CDR1 is KGHSH and CDR2 LQKENI. The CDR3 contains 14 residues. DNA of the CDR3: TGTGCCAGCTCACCTATTCTCTCCACAGATACGCAGTATTTT. Translation: CASSPILSTDTQYF.

As for this clone: In the same sample, other DNA sequences code for this CDR3. The chain employs TRBV9 and TRBJ1-2; TRBD1 is a possible D gene (5 bases). CDR1 is SGDLS, CDR2 YYNGEE, per germline. The CDR3 loop spans 14 amino acids. V was cut by 0 bases and J by 3 bases, with 9 bases left in between. The CDR3 sequence is CASSVGTGDYGYTF. CDR3 in DNA: TGTGCCAGCAGCGTAGGTACAGGAGACTATGGCTACACCTTC.